A selection of T cell receptor beta chains follows, all from one sample in a study of long-term antiretroviral therapy in people with HIV. Generated by immunoSEQ multiplex PCR, the TCRdb table keeps only in-frame clones and is missing some. The data show 30,000 to 40,000 clones, with just under 95% seen just once and 3.6% held by the top ten. The sample in question was unsorted PBMCs, obtained 4.1 years after starting antiretroviral therapy. The origin of the receptors is a woman aged 45-60 years with HIV. The CDR3 runs from the conserved cysteine through the conserved F or W. The D gene is left open where the match is weak. Not all rows give a size; the values are once, few, many and, for expanded clones, a class.

d_call: TRBD1
v_call: TRBV9
j_call: TRBJ2-3
clone_size: NA
cdr3_aa: CASSVDEGTGTDTQYF
cdr3_nt: TGTGCCAGCAGCGTAGACGAGGGGACAGGCACAGATACGCAGTATTTT

d_call: NA
v_call: TRBV6-6
j_call: TRBJ2-3
clone_size: NA
cdr3_aa: CASTPPGTDTQYF
cdr3_nt: TGTGCCAGCACCCCTCCAGGCACAGATACGCAGTATTTT

d_call: NA
v_call: TRBV5-4
j_call: TRBJ1-3
clone_size: NA
cdr3_aa: CASSMVGDGNTIYF
cdr3_nt: TGTGCCAGCAGCATGGTGGGGGACGGAAACACCATATATTTT

d_call: TRBD1
v_call: TRBV19
j_call: TRBJ2-7
clone_size: once
cdr3_aa: CASSTKQGSNEQYF
cdr3_nt: TGTGCCAGTAGTACCAAACAGGGGTCAAACGAGCAGTACTTC

d_call: TRBD1
v_call: TRBV19
j_call: TRBJ1-3
clone_size: NA
cdr3_aa: CASSPSDRVDVPGNTIYF
cdr3_nt: TGTGCCAGTAGTCCCTCCGACAGGGTCGACGTTCCTGGAAACACCATATATTTT

d_call: NA
v_call: TRBV6-4
j_call: TRBJ1-2
clone_size: NA
cdr3_aa: CASRVTQGSYGYTF
cdr3_nt: TGTGCCAGCAGAGTGACACAGGGTTCCTATGGCTACACCTTC

d_call: NA
v_call: TRBV19
j_call: TRBJ1-5
clone_size: NA
cdr3_aa: CASSTQGYQPQHF
cdr3_nt: TGTGCCAGTAGTACTCAGGGATATCAGCCCCAGCATTTT

d_call: NA
v_call: TRBV7-9
j_call: TRBJ2-5
clone_size: NA
cdr3_aa: CASSHGDVGPQETQYF
cdr3_nt: TGTGCCAGCAGCCACGGGGATGTGGGCCCCCAAGAGACCCAGTACTTC

d_call: TRBD2
v_call: TRBV5-1
j_call: TRBJ2-1
clone_size: NA
cdr3_aa: CASQVGRGGYNEQFF
cdr3_nt: TGCGCCAGCCAGGTGGGGCGGGGGGGCTACAATGAGCAGTTCTTC

d_call: NA
v_call: TRBV11-2
j_call: TRBJ2-3
clone_size: NA
cdr3_aa: CASSLAVFTDTQYF
cdr3_nt: TGTGCCAGCAGCTTAGCCGTGTTCACAGATACGCAGTATTTT

d_call: NA
v_call: TRBV5-4
j_call: TRBJ2-1
clone_size: NA
cdr3_aa: CASSLGSSYNEQFF
cdr3_nt: TGTGCCAGCAGCTTAGGCTCAAGCTACAATGAGCAGTTCTTC

d_call: NA
v_call: TRBV29-1
j_call: TRBJ2-1
clone_size: NA
cdr3_aa: CSVEGPIRSNEQFF
cdr3_nt: TGCAGCGTTGAAGGCCCTATTCGATCCAATGAGCAGTTCTTC

d_call: NA
v_call: TRBV29-1
j_call: TRBJ1-1
clone_size: NA
cdr3_aa: CSVSDNTEAFF
cdr3_nt: TGCAGCGTGTCGGATAACACTGAAGCTTTCTTT

d_call: TRBD1
v_call: TRBV2
j_call: TRBJ1-5
clone_size: few
cdr3_aa: CASSGQGNQPQHF
cdr3_nt: TGTGCCAGCAGCGGACAGGGCAATCAGCCCCAGCATTTT

d_call: NA
v_call: TRBV5-8
j_call: TRBJ2-5
clone_size: NA
cdr3_aa: CAFSRGEETQYF
cdr3_nt: TGTGCCTTCTCAAGAGGAGAAGAGACCCAGTACTTC

d_call: NA
v_call: TRBV6-6
j_call: TRBJ2-5
clone_size: NA
cdr3_aa: CASSYMVYQETQYF
cdr3_nt: TGTGCCAGCAGTTACATGGTCTATCAAGAGACCCAGTACTTC

d_call: NA
v_call: TRBV25-1
j_call: TRBJ1-2
clone_size: NA
cdr3_aa: CASSEFGRDYGYTF
cdr3_nt: TGTGCCAGCAGTGAATTTGGTCGAGATTATGGCTACACCTTC

d_call: NA
v_call: TRBV6-1
j_call: TRBJ2-7
clone_size: NA
cdr3_aa: CASSEQAGTYEQYF
cdr3_nt: TGTGCCAGCAGTGAGCAGGCTGGGACCTACGAGCAGTACTTC

d_call: NA
v_call: TRBV6-6
j_call: TRBJ2-7
clone_size: NA
cdr3_aa: CASSYLIRGEQYF
cdr3_nt: TGTGCCAGCAGTTACTTAATTCGTGGGGAGCAGTACTTC

d_call: NA
v_call: TRBV5-1
j_call: TRBJ1-1
clone_size: NA
cdr3_aa: CASSGTRVNTEAFF
cdr3_nt: TGCGCCAGCAGCGGAACAAGGGTGAACACTGAAGCTTTCTTT

d_call: NA
v_call: TRBV19
j_call: TRBJ1-2
clone_size: NA
cdr3_aa: CASSIRVTNYGYTF
cdr3_nt: TGTGCCAGTAGTATCCGGGTCACTAACTATGGCTACACCTTC

d_call: TRBD2
v_call: TRBV5-1
j_call: TRBJ2-3
clone_size: NA
cdr3_aa: CASSLGSSGGAPDTQYF
cdr3_nt: TGCGCCAGCAGCTTGGGATCTAGCGGGGGGGCGCCAGATACGCAGTATTTT

d_call: TRBD1
v_call: TRBV5-1
j_call: TRBJ1-1
clone_size: NA
cdr3_aa: CASSGGQVNTEAFF
cdr3_nt: TGCGCCAGCAGCGGGGGACAGGTGAACACTGAAGCTTTCTTT

d_call: NA
v_call: TRBV9
j_call: TRBJ1-5
clone_size: NA
cdr3_aa: CASSVEVNQPQHF
cdr3_nt: TGTGCCAGCAGCGTCGAGGTGAATCAGCCCCAGCATTTT

d_call: NA
v_call: TRBV5-1
j_call: TRBJ1-1
clone_size: NA
cdr3_aa: CASSRGGTDDTEAFF
cdr3_nt: TGCGCCAGCTCGAGGGGGGGGACCGACGACACTGAAGCTTTCTTT

d_call: NA
v_call: TRBV4-3
j_call: TRBJ1-1
clone_size: NA
cdr3_aa: CASSQDLDRYGEAFF
cdr3_nt: TGCGCCAGCAGCCAAGATCTTGATCGATACGGTGAAGCTTTCTTT

d_call: TRBD1
v_call: TRBV15
j_call: TRBJ1-2
clone_size: NA
cdr3_aa: CATSRDSQGSYGYTF
cdr3_nt: TGTGCCACCAGCAGAGACTCACAGGGGTCTTATGGCTACACCTTC

d_call: TRBD1
v_call: TRBV30
j_call: TRBJ1-2
clone_size: NA
cdr3_aa: CAWSVGTASTFYGYTF
cdr3_nt: TGTGCCTGGAGTGTCGGGACAGCCTCGACTTTCTATGGCTACACCTTC

d_call: NA
v_call: TRBV6-6
j_call: TRBJ2-1
clone_size: NA
cdr3_aa: CASSSTGSKGNEQFF
cdr3_nt: TGTGCCAGCAGTTCGACAGGTTCGAAGGGAAATGAGCAGTTCTTC

d_call: NA
v_call: TRBV15
j_call: TRBJ1-1
clone_size: NA
cdr3_aa: CATQLGGGIAEAFF
cdr3_nt: TGTGCCACCCAGCTGGGAGGAGGGATTGCTGAAGCTTTCTTT

d_call: NA
v_call: TRBV14
j_call: TRBJ2-1
clone_size: NA
cdr3_aa: CASSQGTRDEQFF
cdr3_nt: TGTGCCAGCAGCCAAGGAACCAGGGATGAGCAGTTCTTC

d_call: NA
v_call: TRBV6-5
j_call: TRBJ2-2
clone_size: NA
cdr3_aa: CASSLIPGELFF
cdr3_nt: TGTGCCAGCAGTCTTATACCCGGGGAGCTGTTTTTT